This passage covers 20 T cell receptor beta chains from one sample sequenced in a study of blood T cells in healthy people across ages. Combining a sample-barcoded 5' primer with a J-beta primer mix, a second PCR ran for about 7 to 11 cycles. TCRdb ran MiXCR on the 5' RACE reads and lists one entry per CDR3 protein. The sample has about 1.5 million distinct CDR3 sequences; roughly 43% are singletons. The material sequenced was blood. The receptors stem from a woman younger than 35 in good health.

The chain links TRBV20-1 to TRBJ1-3, with unresolved D. Germline V gives CDR1 DFQATT, CDR2 SNEGSKA (reference sequence). Trimming shortened V by 0 bases and J by 0 bases, and 9 bases separated the two germline ends. There are 15 residues in the CDR3. In DNA form, the CDR3 reads TGCAGTGCTAGAGATCCAGGAACCTCTGGAAACACCATATATTTT. The encoded protein is CSARDPGTSGNTIYF.

In its sample, this clonotype was seen a few times. This rearrangement joins TRBV20-1 to TRBJ2-1, with no clear D. Germline V CDR1 and CDR2: DFQATT, SNEGSKA (reference sequence). V shed 0 bases and J shed 10 bases, with 10 bases lying between them. The CDR3 is 12 residues long. The CDR3: CSARDLEEEQFF. The CDR3 nucleotides read TGCAGTGCTAGAGATCTAGAGGAAGAGCAGTTCTTC.

The chain is built from TRBV6-6 and TRBJ1-4; D not certain. Trimming took off 0 bases at V and 5 bases at J, with 10 bases between the two ends. The CDR3 is made up of 15 amino acids. Looked up from germline, CDR1 is MNHNY and CDR2 is SVGAGI (reference sequence). CDR3 bases: TGTGCCAGCAGTTACTCCAGAGCCTTGAATGAAAAACTGTTTTTT. Its protein product is CASSYSRALNEKLFF.

This clonotype was detected only a few times. V is TRBV6-6 and J is TRBJ2-7; TRBD1 matches at 8 bases. Germline CDR1 and CDR2: MNHNY and SVGAGI (reference sequence). V shed 7 bases and J 5 bases; nucleotides not matched to a gene: 10. The CDR3 is 14 residues long. CDR3 region: CASKPRDRPNEQYF. Written as DNA, the CDR3 is TGTGCCAGCAAACCAAGGGACAGGCCTAACGAGCAGTACTTC.

This chain uses TRBV12-3 or TRBV12-4 with TRBJ1-4; 11 bases line up with TRBD1. The CDR3 sequence is 15 residues long. The V segment lost 4 bases and the J segment 7 bases; nucleotides outside the gene matches: 5. The CDR3 loop reads CASSSSGTGGEKLFF. The CDR3 nucleotides read TGTGCCAGCAGTTCTTCCGGGACAGGGGGTGAAAAACTGTTTTTT.

There are many counts of this clonotype. The chain joins TRBV29-1 to TRBJ2-1; the D gene is possibly TRBD2 (5 bases). CDR1 and CDR2 (germline): SQVTM, ANQGSEA. Trimming shortened V by 6 bases and J by 8 bases, and 23 bases separated the two germline ends. This CDR3 spans 15 amino acids. Here the CDR3 reads CSVEKVEGVVDEQFF. The CDR3 nucleotides are TGCAGCGTCGAAAAGGTAGAGGGTGTCGTCGATGAGCAGTTCTTC.

J is TRBJ1-2 and V is TRBV2, with 9 nucleotides matching TRBD1. The germline gives CDR1 SNHLY, CDR2 FYNNEI. This CDR3 contains 13 residues. V shed 8 bases and J 7 bases; nucleotides not matched to a gene: 8. CDR3 region: CASSGTGRAGYTF. The CDR3 DNA reads TGTGCCAGCTCCGGGACAGGGAGGGCTGGCTACACCTTC.

This clonotype has more than one count but fewer than ten. The CDR3: CASSLVAGATNNEQFF. CDR3 nucleotides: TGTGCCAGCAGCTTAGTGGCGGGGGCGACCAACAATGAGCAGTTCTTC. The chain carries TRBV7-9 and TRBJ2-1, with TRBD2 as a possible D gene (7 bases). The CDR3 has 16 residues. V was trimmed by 1 base and J by 5 bases, leaving 15 bases between them. The germline V gene encodes CDR1 SEHNR and CDR2 FQNEAQ (reference sequence).

Of note for this clonotype: This could be a read error, since a much larger clone is one nucleotide away. This chain links TRBV29-1 with TRBJ2-1; 10 bases line up with TRBD1. The J call may be in error: the DNA end matches TRBJ2-7 better. CDR1 and CDR2 from the germline V gene are SQVTM and ANQGSEA. There are 16 residues in the CDR3. The CDR3 is CSVTGQGIVSYNEQYF. CDR3 in DNA: TGCAGCGTTACGGGACAGGGGATTGTCTCCTACAATGAGCAGTACTTC.

This clonotype appeared a single time. This sequence joins TRBV20-1 and TRBJ1-4; no clear D gene. V was cut by 3 bases and J by 2 bases, with 7 bases left in between. The CDR3 sequence is 13 residues long. Germline values: CDR1 DFQATT, CDR2 SNEGSKA (reference sequence). This CDR3 reads CSARLGTNEKLFF. In DNA, the CDR3 is TGCAGTGCTAGGCTAGGGACTAATGAAAAACTGTTTTTT.

The rearrangement joins TRBV5-1 to TRBJ2-3, with D hard to call. The V and J ends lost 0 bases and 3 bases respectively, with 14 bases between them. The CDR3 consists of 16 residues. CDR1 and CDR2 (germline): SGHRS, YFSETQ. The CDR3 DNA reads TGCGCCAGCAGCTTGGGACCGGGTTTTTTAACAGATACGCAGTATTTT. Encoded protein: CASSLGPGFLTDTQYF.

This clonotype has just a few counts. V is TRBV2 and J is TRBJ1-2, with 7 bases that match TRBD1. V was clipped by 6 bases and J by 2 bases; unmatched bases: 9. Per the germline V gene, CDR1 is SNHLY and CDR2 is FYNNEI. The CDR3 is made up of 15 amino acids. The chain's CDR3 is CASSEQGRGNYGYTF. DNA of the CDR3: TGTGCCAGCAGCGAACAGGGGAGGGGGAACTATGGCTACACCTTC.

The sample holds a few counts of this clonotype. The rearrangement uses TRBV20-1 and TRBJ2-7, with D perhaps matching TRBD1 (5 bases). The CDR3 runs 12 residues. The germline V and J ends were trimmed by 5 bases and 3 bases, with 11 bases remaining between them. The germline V gene encodes CDR1 DFQATT and CDR2 SNEGSKA (reference sequence). In DNA, the CDR3 is TGCAGTGCTGGTGACGGACACTACGAGCAGTACTTC. It specifies CSAGDGHYEQYF.

This chain links TRBV4-1 with TRBJ1-2, with D unclear. Germline lookup yields CDR1 MGHRA and CDR2 YSYEKL. V lost 0 bases and J lost 4, with 15 bases in between. There are 16 residues in the CDR3. CDR3 loop: CASSQDPRQRSYGYTF. The CDR3 DNA reads TGCGCCAGCAGCCAAGATCCACGGCAGCGGTCCTATGGCTACACCTTC.

Comments on this clonotype: Relative to the germline gene, one junction end is altered; a read error may explain this. This rearrangement joins TRBV7-7 to TRBJ2-1, with a possible D match to TRBD2 (6 bases). The J call may be incorrect, as the DNA end agrees better with TRBJ2-7. Looked up from germline, CDR1 is SSHAT and CDR2 is FNYEAQ (reference sequence). The CDR3 sequence is 16 residues long. The CDR3 loop reads CASSIRLTSSYNEQYF. The CDR3 DNA reads TGTGCTAGCAGCATCCGACTAACTAGCTCCTACAATGAGCAGTACTTC.

There are a few counts of this clonotype. V and J are TRBV6-6 and TRBJ2-5; maybe TRBD2 (6 bases). The CDR3 is 13 residues long. Per germline, CDR1 MNHNY and CDR2 SVGAGI (reference sequence). V was trimmed by 2 bases and J by 5 bases, leaving 9 bases between them. CDR3 in DNA: TGTGCCAGCAGTTACGAAGGGAGGGAGACCCAGTACTTC. Translation gives CASSYEGRETQYF.

This sequence joins TRBV20-1 and TRBJ2-1; D not certain. V was trimmed by 8 bases and J by 10 bases, leaving 15 bases between them. CDR3 size: 11 residues. The V gene's germline CDR1 is DFQATT and CDR2 SNEGSKA (reference sequence). CDR3 DNA: TGCAGTCCGGCGAGGTTTCTAGAGCAGTTCTTC. This translates into CSPARFLEQFF.

This clonotype appeared a single time. Sequence at one end of the junction differs from germline and may be a read error. This chain links TRBV4-1 with TRBJ1-2; 7 positions agree with TRBD1. The CDR3 has 14 amino acids. Germline loops: CDR1 MGHRA, CDR2 YSYEKL. The CDR3 DNA follows: TGCGCCAACAGCCAAGGACAGGAAAACTATGGCTACACCTTC. Translated: CANSQGQENYGYTF.

The chain combines TRBV4-2 with TRBJ2-3, with TRBD2 matching 13 bases. V shed 1 base, J shed 7 bases, and the junction held 2 bases outside the gene matches. CDR3 length equals 15 residues. CDR1 LGHNA and CDR2 YNFKEQ come from the germline V gene. The CDR3 sequence: CASSQVGTSGNTQYF. CDR3 nucleotides: TGTGCCAGCAGCCAAGTGGGGACTAGCGGGAATACGCAGTATTTT.

V gene TRBV20-1 combines with J gene TRBJ1-1; D is ambiguous. V was trimmed by 1 base and J by 4 bases, leaving 13 bases between them. In germline, CDR1 is DFQATT, CDR2 SNEGSKA (reference sequence). The CDR3 is 14 amino acids. CDR3 in amino acids: CSARVRQLLTEAFF. The DNA for the CDR3 is TGCAGTGCTAGAGTTAGGCAGCTTCTCACTGAAGCTTTCTTT.